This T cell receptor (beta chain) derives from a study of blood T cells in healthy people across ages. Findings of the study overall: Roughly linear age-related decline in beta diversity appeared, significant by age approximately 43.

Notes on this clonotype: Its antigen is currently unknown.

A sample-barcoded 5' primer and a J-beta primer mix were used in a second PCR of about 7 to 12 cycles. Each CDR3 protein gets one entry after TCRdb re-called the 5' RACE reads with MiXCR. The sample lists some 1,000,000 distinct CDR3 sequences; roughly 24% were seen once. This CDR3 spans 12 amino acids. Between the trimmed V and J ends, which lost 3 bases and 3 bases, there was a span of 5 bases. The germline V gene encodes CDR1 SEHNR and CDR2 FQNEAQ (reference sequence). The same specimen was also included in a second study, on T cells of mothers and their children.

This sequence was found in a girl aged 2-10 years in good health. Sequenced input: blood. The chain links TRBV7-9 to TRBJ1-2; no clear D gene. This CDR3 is CASSLTDYGYTF. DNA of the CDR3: TGTGCCAGCAGCTTGACGGACTATGGCTACACCTTC.